The 9 T cell receptor beta chains below come from one sample, sequenced in a study of T cell repertoires in cytomegalovirus infection. TCRdb passed the reads through MiXCR, listing each CDR3 protein once. The repertoire has 200,000 to 300,000 distinct CDR3 sequences, roughly 12% of them found once; the top ten carry 1.5% to 2%. Sequencing was performed on PBMCs. All receptors come from a human donor in good health (CMV status not recorded). Some clones in this sample may be carry-over from other donors' samples.

At least ten counts were recorded for this clonotype. The chain combines TRBV7-2 with TRBJ1-1; possible D gene TRBD1, 5 bases. Trimming removed 2 bases at V and 11 bases at J, with 21 bases between. The CDR3 is 15 residues long. The V gene's germline CDR1 is SGHTA and CDR2 FQGNSA. This CDR3 reads CASSLSTLGTARAFF. As DNA, the CDR3 is TGTGCCAGCAGCTTATCCACCCTCGGGACGGCTAGGGCTTTCTTT.

Notes on this clonotype: Germline is not matched at one junction end, which may reflect a read error. CDR3 region: CASRLAGLGNEQFF. The DNA for the CDR3 is TGCGCCAGCCGCTTAGCGGGCCTGGGGAATGAGCAGTTCTTC. The chain links TRBV5-1 to TRBJ2-1; 7 bases agree with TRBD2. Germline CDR1 is SGHRS and CDR2 is YFSETQ. The CDR3 has 14 residues.

The V and J genes are TRBV3-1 and TRBJ2-1; a weak D match, TRBD2 (6 bases). The CDR3 extends over 15 amino acids. V was cut by 3 bases and J by 7 bases, with 16 bases left in between. Germline loops: CDR1 LGHDT, CDR2 YNNKEL (reference sequence). CDR3 DNA sequence: TGTGCCAGCAGCCACCTCTGGGACTCCCTAAATGAGCAGTTCTTC. Translation gives CASSHLWDSLNEQFF.

This clonotype appeared many times. The chain employs TRBV7-2 and TRBJ1-2, with a tentative D call TRBD1 (5 bases). V shed 5 bases and J shed 8 bases, with 12 bases lying between them. The CDR3 contains 12 residues. Germline V gene sequence: CDR1 SGHTA, CDR2 FQGNSA. The CDR3 is CASSPGPGGYTF. The CDR3 coding sequence is TGTGCCAGCAGCCCGGGGCCGGGAGGCTACACCTTC. The full variable domain, its missing parts supplied by reference TRBV7-2 and TRBJ1-2, is GAGVSQSPSNKVTEKGKDVELRCDPISGHTALYWYRQSLGQGLEFLIYFQGNSAPDKSGLPSDRFSAERTGGSVSTLTIQRTQQEDSAVYLCASSPGPGGYTFGSGTRLTVV.

Many counts were recorded for this clonotype. The J gene is TRBJ2-4, the V gene TRBV7-2, with 11 bases identical to TRBD2. Germline loops: CDR1 SGHTA, CDR2 FQGNSA. After removal of 4 bases from V and 6 bases from J, the junction contained 11 bases not matched to a gene. The CDR3 contains 17 residues. CDR3 coding DNA: TGTGCCAGCAGCTCCCAGACTAGCGGGATCCGGGGAAACATTCAGTACTTC. This translates into CASSSQTSGIRGNIQYF. Variable domain in full (rest from reference TRBV7-2 and TRBJ2-4): GAGVSQSPSNKVTEKGKDVELRCDPISGHTALYWYRQSLGQGLEFLIYFQGNSAPDKSGLPSDRFSAERTGGSVSTLTIQRTQQEDSAVYLCASSSQTSGIRGNIQYFGAGTRLSVL.

The chain links TRBV29-1 to TRBJ1-5; tentatively, D is TRBD1 (5 bases). CDR1 is SQVTM and CDR2 is ANQGSEA in the germline V gene. V was cut by 6 bases and J by 3 bases, with 15 bases left in between. The CDR3 spans 14 residues. The CDR3 spells CSVATGADNQPQHF. The CDR3, as DNA: TGCAGCGTCGCAACCGGGGCCGACAATCAGCCCCAGCATTTT.

This clonotype was seen a few times. The chain uses TRBV19 and TRBJ2-5; D gene unclear. Germline-derived CDR1 and CDR2 are LNHDA and SQIVND (reference sequence). Trimming took off 3 bases at V and 2 bases at J, with 7 bases between the two ends. The CDR3 totals 13 residues. The CDR3 sequence is CASSITRQETQYF. CDR3 sequence (DNA): TGTGCCAGTAGTATCACCAGGCAAGAGACCCAGTACTTC. Full variable domain (remainder filled in from reference TRBV19 and TRBJ2-5): DGGITQSPKYLFRKEGQNVTLSCEQNLNHDAMYWYRQDPGQGLRLIYYSQIVNDFQKGDIAEGYSVSREKKESFPLTVTSAQKNPTAFYLCASSITRQETQYFGPGTRLLVL.

The sample holds a few counts of this clonotype. The V gene is TRBV5-1, the J gene TRBJ1-1; 7 bases map to TRBD1. The CDR3 consists of 14 residues. CDR1 SGHRS and CDR2 YFSETQ come from the germline V gene. The V and J ends lost 4 bases and 6 bases, in that order; junction bases with no gene match: 9. This chain's CDR3 is CASSPLQGSSEAFF. The CDR3 DNA follows: TGCGCCAGCAGCCCGTTACAGGGGTCGTCTGAAGCTTTCTTT.

With respect to this clonotype: A much larger clonotype is one base distant, so this may be a read error. V is TRBV28 and J is TRBJ2-5; D not certain. Germline V gives CDR1 MDHEN, CDR2 SYDVKM. The germline V and J ends were trimmed by 10 bases and 2 bases, with 8 bases remaining between them. The CDR3 runs 11 residues. The CDR3 coding sequence is TGTGCCAACCGGTCACAAGAGACCCAGTACTTC. It specifies CANRSQETQYF.